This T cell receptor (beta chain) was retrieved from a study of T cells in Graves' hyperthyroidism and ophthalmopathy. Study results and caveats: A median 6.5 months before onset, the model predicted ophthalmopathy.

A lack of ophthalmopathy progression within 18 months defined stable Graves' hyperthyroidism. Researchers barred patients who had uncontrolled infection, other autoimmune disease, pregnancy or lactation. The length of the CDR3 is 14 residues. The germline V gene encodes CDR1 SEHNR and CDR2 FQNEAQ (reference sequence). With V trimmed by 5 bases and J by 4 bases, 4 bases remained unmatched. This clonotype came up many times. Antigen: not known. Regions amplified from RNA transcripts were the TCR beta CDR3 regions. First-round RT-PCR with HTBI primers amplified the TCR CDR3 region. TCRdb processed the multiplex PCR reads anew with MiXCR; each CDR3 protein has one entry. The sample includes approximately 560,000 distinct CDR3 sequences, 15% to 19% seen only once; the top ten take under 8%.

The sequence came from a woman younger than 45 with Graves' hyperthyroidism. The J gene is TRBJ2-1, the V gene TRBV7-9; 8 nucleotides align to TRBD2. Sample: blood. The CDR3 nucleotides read TGTGCCAGCAGCACGACTAGCGTATACAATGAGCAGTTCTTC. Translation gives CASSTTSVYNEQFF.